Detailed here is one T cell receptor beta chain. A sample-barcoded 5' primer and a J-beta primer mix were used in a second PCR of roughly 6 to 11 cycles. MiXCR, run by TCRdb on the 5' RACE reads, gives a single entry per CDR3 protein. The sample holds about 970,000 distinct CDR3 sequences, roughly 51% seen once. The CDR3 consists of 13 residues. Germline V gene data show CDR1 as SNHLY and CDR2 as FYNNEI. Deletions cut 2 bases from V and 2 bases from J, with 7 bases between. These data originate in a study of blood T cells in healthy people across ages. The chain couples TRBV2 to TRBJ2-7; D not resolved. This TCR was recovered from an older woman in good health. Sequenced sample: blood. CDR3 coding DNA: TGTGCCAGCAGTGAATCCCGAACCTACGAGCAGTACTTC. It encodes CASSESRTYEQYF.